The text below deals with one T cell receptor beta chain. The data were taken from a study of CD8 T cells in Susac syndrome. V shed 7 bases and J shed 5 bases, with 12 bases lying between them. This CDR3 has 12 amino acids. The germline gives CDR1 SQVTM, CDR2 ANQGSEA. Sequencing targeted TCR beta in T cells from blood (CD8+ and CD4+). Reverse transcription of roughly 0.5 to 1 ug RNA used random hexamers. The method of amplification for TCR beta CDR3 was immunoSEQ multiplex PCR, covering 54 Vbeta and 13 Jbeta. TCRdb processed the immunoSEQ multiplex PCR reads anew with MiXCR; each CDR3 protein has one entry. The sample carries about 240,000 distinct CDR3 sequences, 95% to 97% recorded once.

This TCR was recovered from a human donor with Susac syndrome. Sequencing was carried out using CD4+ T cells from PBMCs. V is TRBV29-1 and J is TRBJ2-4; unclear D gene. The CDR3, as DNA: TGCAGCGCCGTAGGCGACCAAAACATTCAGTACTTC. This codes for CSAVGDQNIQYF.